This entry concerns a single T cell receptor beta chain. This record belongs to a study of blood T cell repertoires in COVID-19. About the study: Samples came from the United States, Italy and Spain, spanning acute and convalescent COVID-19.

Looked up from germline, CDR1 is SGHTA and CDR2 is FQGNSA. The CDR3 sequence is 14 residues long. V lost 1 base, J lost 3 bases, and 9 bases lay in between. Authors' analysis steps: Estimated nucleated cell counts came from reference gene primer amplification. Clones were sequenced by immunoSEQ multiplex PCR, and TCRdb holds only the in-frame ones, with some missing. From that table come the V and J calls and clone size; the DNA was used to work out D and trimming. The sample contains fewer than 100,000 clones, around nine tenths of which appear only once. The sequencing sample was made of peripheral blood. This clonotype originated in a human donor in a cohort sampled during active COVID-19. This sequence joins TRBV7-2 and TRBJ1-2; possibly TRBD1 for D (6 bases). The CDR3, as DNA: TGTGCCAGCAGCTTAGAAAAGGGGGACTATGGCTACACCTTC. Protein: CASSLEKGDYGYTF.